These 10 T cell receptor beta chains originate from one sample sequenced in a study of CD8 T cells in Susac syndrome. After extraction with the RNeasy kit, roughly 0.5 to 1 ug of the RNA was reverse transcribed using random hexamers. MiXCR, applied by TCRdb to the immunoSEQ multiplex PCR reads, yields one record per CDR3 protein. The sample records 77,000 or so distinct CDR3 sequences, roughly 95% being singletons. Sequences were obtained from CD8+ T cells from PBMCs. All receptors derive from a human donor with multiple sclerosis.

The chain uses TRBV20-1 and TRBJ2-5; TRBD2 aligns across 7 bases. Per germline, CDR1 DFQATT and CDR2 SNEGSKA (reference sequence). The CDR3 contains 14 residues. The V segment lost 6 bases and the J segment 4 bases; nucleotides outside the gene matches: 11. CDR3 coding DNA: TGCAGTGCAACCATCAGAGGCGGGAGAGAGACCCAGTACTTC. Translation gives CSATIRGGRETQYF.

The chain has TRBV13 and TRBJ1-1, with 10 bases fitting TRBD1. The V and J ends lost 4 bases and 1 base, in that order; junction bases with no gene match: 6. This CDR3 is built from 16 residues. Germline CDR1 PRHDT, CDR2 FYEKMQ (reference sequence). The CDR3 sequence is CASSSPGQGTNTEAFF. DNA for the CDR3: TGTGCCAGCAGCTCACCGGGACAGGGGACGAACACTGAAGCTTTCTTT.

The chain has TRBV29-1 and TRBJ1-1; a possible D gene is TRBD1 (6 bases). V lost 3 bases, J lost 7 bases, and 15 bases lay in between. Germline V gives CDR1 SQVTM, CDR2 ANQGSEA. This CDR3 region has 13 residues. The chain's CDR3 is CSVDADRSNEAFF. The CDR3 region has the DNA TGCAGCGTTGATGCTGACAGGAGCAATGAAGCTTTCTTT.

This chain connects TRBV15 to TRBJ2-5; 8 bases agree with TRBD2. Germline lookup yields CDR1 LNHNV and CDR2 YYDKDF (reference sequence). The CDR3 is 18 residues long. The V gene end was trimmed by 5 bases and the J gene end by 5 bases; junction bases not matched to a gene: 19. This CDR3 is CATSGTTGTREVWETQYF. In DNA, the CDR3 is TGTGCCACCAGCGGTACTACCGGGACTAGAGAGGTTTGGGAGACCCAGTACTTC. Full variable domain (remainder filled in from reference TRBV15 and TRBJ2-5): DAMVIQNPRYQVTQFGKPVTLSCSQTLNHNVMYWYQQKSSQAPKLLFHYYDKDFNNEADTPDNFQSRRPNTSFCFLDIRSPGLGDTAMYLCATSGTTGTREVWETQYFGPGTRLLVL.

The chain is built from TRBV7-9 and TRBJ2-7, with D possibly TRBD1 on 5 matching bases. Germline assignment: CDR1 SEHNR and CDR2 FQNEAQ (reference sequence). V lost 5 bases and J 5 bases, leaving 19 bases between the germline ends. This CDR3 is built from 15 residues. The CDR3 spells CASSPRGTEAHEQYF. The CDR3 nucleotides are TGTGCCAGCAGCCCAAGGGGCACCGAGGCCCACGAGCAGTACTTC.

The chain uses TRBV29-1 and TRBJ1-2; D is ambiguous. Germline CDR1 SQVTM, CDR2 ANQGSEA. This CDR3 region has 10 residues. Trimming cost V 4 bases and J 6 bases, with 6 bases left between them. CDR3 sequence reads: CSVVTDGYTF. The CDR3 DNA is TGCAGCGTTGTGACGGATGGCTACACCTTC.

The rearrangement joins TRBV19 to TRBJ1-1; the D gene is possibly TRBD1 (5 bases). The V gene's germline CDR1 is LNHDA and CDR2 SQIVND (reference sequence). Deletions cut 3 bases from V and 4 bases from J, with 9 bases between. The CDR3 is made up of 13 amino acids. In DNA form, the CDR3 reads TGTGCCAGTAGTATTGGGGGAATCACTGAAGCTTTCTTT. Amino acids: CASSIGGITEAFF.

The gene calls are TRBV29-1 and TRBJ2-6, with D tentatively TRBD2 (6 bases). The CDR3 sequence is 17 residues long. Germline lookup yields CDR1 SQVTM and CDR2 ANQGSEA. The CDR3 region is CTLAREAGSSGANVLTF. The DNA of the CDR3 is TGCACCTTGGCAAGGGAGGCAGGGAGCTCTGGGGCCAACGTCCTGACTTTC.

The chain recombines TRBV12-3 or TRBV12-4 with TRBJ2-5; D may correspond to TRBD1 or TRBD2 (5 bases each). V shed 5 bases and J shed 1 base, with 11 bases lying between them. There are 14 residues in the CDR3. The CDR3 nucleotides are TGTGCCAGCAGTGCCGGGGCAGTCCAAGAGACCCAGTACTTC. As protein: CASSAGAVQETQYF.

The chain uses TRBV9 and TRBJ2-7; 9 positions match TRBD2. The germline CDR1 and CDR2 sequences are SGDLS and YYNGEE. CDR3 length: 15 residues. With 2 bases clipped from V and 0 bases from J, the junction kept 3 bases outside the gene matches. The CDR3 region is CASSVSGGLSYEQYF. DNA of the CDR3: TGTGCCAGCAGCGTTAGCGGGGGACTCTCCTACGAGCAGTACTTC.